This T cell receptor beta chain is drawn from a study of graft-versus-host responses after intestinal transplantation. Overall study: Each recipient received a multivisceral, liver-intestinal, or isolated intestinal graft. Whole-study results and caveats: Peak GvH clone levels in circulation were associated with early post-transplant HvG declines. Some GvH clones were seen earlier in gut or blood, suggesting intestinal origin.

CDR1 is LGHNA, CDR2 YNFKEQ, per germline. J lost 4 bases, V lost 0 bases, and 6 bases had no gene match. The CDR3 is 16 amino acids. Assay used: immunoSEQ multiplex PCR; TCRdb lists only in-frame clones, some missing. The sample holds 95,000 to 100,000 clones; roughly 82% are singletons and the top ten take 1.4%. On this clone: Its cognate antigen is unknown.

The starting material was PBMCs, obtained 255 days after intestinal transplant. This chain joins TRBV4-2 and TRBJ1-5; the match to TRBD1 covers 7 bases. The TCR comes from a human patient who received an intestinal transplant, so some T cells may come from the graft donor. This chain's CDR3 is CASSQEMGQLNQPQHF. The CDR3 DNA follows: TGTGCCAGCAGCCAAGAGATGGGACAGCTGAATCAGCCCCAGCATTTT.